This TCR beta chain was found in a study of tissue T cells after allogeneic stem cell transplantation. Germline CDR1 reads GFQATS; CDR2 reads STVNSAI. The CDR3 has 12 residues. V dropped 1 base and J dropped 6 bases, with 6 bases sitting between them. CDR3 sequences, V/J genes, frequencies and template counts came from survey-depth TCRbeta sequencing. Here immunoSEQ multiplex PCR was the method, and the copy in TCRdb shows in-frame clones only, minus some. Counted here are around 50,000 clones, over 70% occurring once; the ten biggest clones make up 0.5% to 0.6%. Notes on the study in general: In patients and mice, blood and spleen missed much of tissue repertoire.

Comments on this clone: Its target is unknown. Gene names and germline refer to mouse. The read ends 1 residue early relative to the CDR3; the germline J gene fills the gap.

Sequencing used sorted cells pooled from one or two spleens. The origin of this receptor is a pool of C57BL/6 mice in good health. The chain employs TRBV20 and TRBJ2-2; D may be TRBD1 or TRBD2 (6 bases each). The covered CDR3 bases are TGTGGTGCTAGGGGGGGGCCCGGGCAGCTCTAC. Its translation is CGARGGPGQLY. The entire CDR3 reads CGARGGPGQLYF. Together with reference TRBV20 and TRBJ2-2, the CDR3 gives the full variable domain: GALVYQYPRRTICKSGTSMRMECQAVGFQATSVAWYRQSPQKTFELIALSTVNSAIKYEQNFTQEKFPISHPNLSFSSMTVLNAYLEDRGLYLCGARGGPGQLYFGEGSKLTVL.